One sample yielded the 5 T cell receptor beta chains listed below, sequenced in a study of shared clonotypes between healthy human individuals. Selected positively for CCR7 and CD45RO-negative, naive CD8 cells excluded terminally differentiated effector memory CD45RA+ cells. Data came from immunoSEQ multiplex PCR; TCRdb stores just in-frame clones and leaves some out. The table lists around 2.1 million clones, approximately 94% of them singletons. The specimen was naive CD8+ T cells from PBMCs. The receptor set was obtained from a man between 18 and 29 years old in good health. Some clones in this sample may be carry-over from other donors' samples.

DNA of the CDR3: TGTGCCAGCAGTTTAAGCCAGGGGCCTGGATACGAGCAGTACTTC. It codes for CASSLSQGPGYEQYF. The chain links TRBV27 to TRBJ2-7, with D tentatively TRBD1 (6 bases). V was cut by 2 bases and J by 4 bases, with 15 bases left in between. The CDR3 extends over 15 amino acids. CDR1 is MNHEY and CDR2 is SMNVEV in the germline V gene (reference sequence).

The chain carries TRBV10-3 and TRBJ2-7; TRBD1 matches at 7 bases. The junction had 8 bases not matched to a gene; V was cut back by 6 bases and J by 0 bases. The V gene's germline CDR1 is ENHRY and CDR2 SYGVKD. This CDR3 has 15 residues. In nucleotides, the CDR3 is TGTGCCATCAGCCGGGACAGCCAGAGCTCCTACGAGCAGTACTTC. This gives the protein CAISRDSQSSYEQYF.

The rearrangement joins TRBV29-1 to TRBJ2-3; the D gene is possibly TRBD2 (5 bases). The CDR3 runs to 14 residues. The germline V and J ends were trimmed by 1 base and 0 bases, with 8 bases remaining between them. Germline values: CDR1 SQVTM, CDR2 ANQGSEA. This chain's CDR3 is CSVEGLSSTDTQYF. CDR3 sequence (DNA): TGCAGCGTTGAAGGACTATCGAGCACAGATACGCAGTATTTT.

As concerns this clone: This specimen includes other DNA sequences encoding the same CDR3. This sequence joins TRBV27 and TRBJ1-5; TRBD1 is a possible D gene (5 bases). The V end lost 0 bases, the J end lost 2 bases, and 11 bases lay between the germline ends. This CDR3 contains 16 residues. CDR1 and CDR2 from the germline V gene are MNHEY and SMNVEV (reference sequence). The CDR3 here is CASSLSSGLGNQPQHF. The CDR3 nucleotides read TGTGCCAGCAGTTTATCGTCAGGGCTGGGCAATCAGCCCCAGCATTTT.

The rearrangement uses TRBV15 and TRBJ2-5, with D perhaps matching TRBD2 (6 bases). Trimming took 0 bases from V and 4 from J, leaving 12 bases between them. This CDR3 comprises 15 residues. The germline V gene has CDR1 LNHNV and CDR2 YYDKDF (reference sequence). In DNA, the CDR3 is TGTGCCACCAGCAGAGAGACTAGGGGTCGAGAGACCCAGTACTTC. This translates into CATSRETRGRETQYF.